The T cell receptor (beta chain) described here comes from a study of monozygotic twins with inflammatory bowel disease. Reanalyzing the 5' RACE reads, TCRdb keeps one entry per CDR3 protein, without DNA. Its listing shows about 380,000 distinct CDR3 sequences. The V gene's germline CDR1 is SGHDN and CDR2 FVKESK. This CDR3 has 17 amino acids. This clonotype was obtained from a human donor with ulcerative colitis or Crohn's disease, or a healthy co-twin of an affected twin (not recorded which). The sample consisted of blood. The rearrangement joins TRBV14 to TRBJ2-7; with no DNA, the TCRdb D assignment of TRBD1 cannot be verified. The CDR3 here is CASSLGTGGLLSYEQYF.